The sequence of this TCR beta chain was determined in a study of T cell responses to AZD1222 COVID-19 vaccine. General study points: Only a handful of AZD1222 recipients were seropositive at baseline.

Details on this clone: Its antigen is not identified.

Generated by immunoSEQ multiplex PCR, the TCRdb table keeps only in-frame clones and is missing some. The repertoire has approximately 100,000 clones, 87% of them found once; the top ten carry 2% to 3%. The sequence derives from an adult who received the AZD1222 COVID-19 vaccine. The sequencing used peripheral blood, collected 28 days after the second AZD1222 dose.

The CDR3 reads CSVEDQGRQSYNEQFF. CDR3 sequence (DNA): TGCAGCGTTGAAGATCAGGGACGTCAATCCTACAATGAGCAGTTCTTC. This rearrangement joins TRBV29-1 to TRBJ2-1; D could derive from TRBD1 or TRBD2 (5 bases each). Germline CDR1 reads SQVTM; CDR2 reads ANQGSEA. CDR3 length equals 16 residues. V dropped 0 bases and J dropped 1 base, with 13 bases sitting between them.